This T cell receptor (beta chain) was recovered during a study of Graves' ophthalmopathy and Graves' hyperthyroidism. Overall study context: Untreated patients at initial diagnosis provided peripheral blood. Study findings and constraints: In blood appeared most of the expanded thyroid clonotypes whose frequency exceeded 0.001.

This CDR3 contains 13 residues. The V segment lost 6 bases and the J segment 5 bases; nucleotides outside the gene matches: 4. There are many counts of this clonotype. What it recognizes is unknown. Amplification from RNA transcripts yielded the TCR beta CDR3 regions. The first-round RT-PCR employed HTBI primers together with the Qiagen OneStep RT-PCR kit. A multiplex PCR was then performed as the second round. TCRdb fed the multiplex PCR reads into MiXCR, producing one record per CDR3 protein. The data contain hundreds of thousands of distinct CDR3 sequences, 21% of them singletons. The chain couples TRBV12-3 or TRBV12-4 to TRBJ2-7, with 10 bases aligning to TRBD2. The receptor was isolated from a woman younger than 35 with stable Graves' hyperthyroidism. Material for sequencing was peripheral blood. Here the CDR3 DNA reads TGTGCCAGCAGGGATGGACTAGCGGACGAGCAGTACTTC. Translating it yields CASRDGLADEQYF.